The 20 T cell receptor beta chains below come from one sample, sequenced in a study of T-cell memory formation after mild COVID-19. From the 5' RACE reads, TCRdb called clonotypes with MiXCR, one entry per CDR3 protein. The sample consists of approximately 190,000 distinct CDR3 sequences, around 20% of them appearing once. Sample: PBMCs or a T cell subset sorted from them (not recorded which). The source of these receptors is an adult woman who had mild COVID-19 (a few samples of this study predate the infection). Cell type and time point are not known.

In this sample, this clonotype turned up many times. The chain joins TRBV12-3 or TRBV12-4 to TRBJ2-1; maybe TRBD2 (6 bases). V gave up 5 bases and J gave up 0 bases, with 14 bases separating them. CDR3 length equals 16 residues. CDR3 nucleotides: TGTGCCAGCAGTAACATGCGGGATAGCTCCTACAATGAGCAGTTCTTC. Its translation: CASSNMRDSSYNEQFF.

V and J are TRBV6-1 and TRBJ2-7; D is undetermined. The CDR3 consists of 12 residues. CDR1 MNHNS and CDR2 SASEGT come from the germline V gene. V was shortened by 4 bases and J by 2 bases, with 6 bases between the two germline ends. CDR3 residues: CASSAGPYEQYF. For the CDR3, the DNA is TGTGCCAGCAGTGCAGGCCCCTACGAGCAGTACTTC.

CDR3 residues: CSARDRGNYEQYF. As DNA, the CDR3 is TGCAGTGCGAGGGACAGGGGGAACTACGAGCAGTACTTC. J is TRBJ2-7 and V is TRBV20-1, with 11 bases lining up with TRBD1. The CDR3 runs to 13 residues. Germline assignment: CDR1 DFQATT and CDR2 SNEGSKA (reference sequence). Trimming removed 6 bases from V and 3 bases from J; junction bases left unmatched: 4.

The CDR3 nucleotides are TGTGCCAGCAGTTTGTCAGAGAGGACAGATACGCAGTATTTT. Translated, it gives CASSLSERTDTQYF. The chain is built from TRBV12-3 or TRBV12-4 and TRBJ2-3; D is unclear. Trimming took 3 bases from V and 3 from J, leaving 10 bases between them. There are 14 residues in the CDR3.

This chain links TRBV5-8 with TRBJ2-5; 8 positions match TRBD2. After removal of 3 bases from V and 5 bases from J, the junction contained 6 bases not matched to a gene. This CDR3 contains 14 residues. Germline-derived CDR1 and CDR2 are SGHTS and YDEGEE. CDR3 nucleotides: TGTGCCAGCAGCTCGGGGGGGGTCCGGGAGACCCAGTACTTC. Its translation is CASSSGGVRETQYF.

This chain joins TRBV5-1 and TRBJ1-6, with TRBD1 identical over 7 bases. J lost 14 bases, V lost 4 bases, and 18 bases had no gene match. Looked up from germline, CDR1 is SGHRS and CDR2 is YFSETQ. This CDR3 contains 16 residues. CDR3 residues: CASSPRSGRGTDALHF. As DNA, the CDR3 is TGCGCCAGCAGCCCCCGGTCCGGCAGGGGGACCGACGCCCTCCACTTT.

This chain uses TRBV20-1 with TRBJ1-2; no definite D call. V shed 6 bases and J shed 7 bases, with 12 bases lying between them. CDR3 length: 11 amino acids. CDR1 DFQATT and CDR2 SNEGSKA come from the germline V gene (reference sequence). CDR3 sequence (DNA): TGCAGTGCCGGGTCCTTTCCTGGCTACACCTTC. This codes for CSAGSFPGYTF.

The CDR3 protein is CAITDSVTAEAFF. In nucleotides, the CDR3 is TGTGCCATCACGGATTCAGTTACGGCTGAAGCTTTCTTT. This chain uses TRBV10-3 with TRBJ1-1; D gene ambiguous. V was shortened by 7 bases and J by 6 bases, with 15 bases between the two germline ends. CDR1 is ENHRY, CDR2 SYGVKD, per germline. The CDR3 totals 13 residues.

The rearrangement links TRBV27 to TRBJ2-7, with TRBD1 matching 7 bases. The CDR3 has 13 residues. Germline-derived CDR1 and CDR2 are MNHEY and SMNVEV (reference sequence). With V trimmed by 6 bases and J by 4 bases, 6 bases remained unmatched. CDR3 sequence reads: CASSERQGYEQYF. CDR3 coding DNA: TGTGCCAGCAGCGAAAGACAGGGATACGAGCAGTACTTC.

The chain carries TRBV20-1 and TRBJ1-6, with D hard to call. With 6 bases removed from V and 5 bases from J, the gap between germline ends came to 11 bases. The CDR3 loop spans 13 amino acids. Germline V gene lookup returns CDR1 DFQATT and CDR2 SNEGSKA (reference sequence). CDR3 residues: CSARTVDNSPLHF. In nucleotides, the CDR3 is TGCAGTGCCCGGACCGTTGATAATTCACCCCTCCACTTT.

This clonotype was observed a handful of times. CDR3 DNA sequence: TGCAGTGCCAAGCCATTCTCGGGAGTATCGGTCAATGAGCAGTTCTTC. Translating gives CSAKPFSGVSVNEQFF. This chain connects TRBV20-1 to TRBJ2-1; the D gene is possibly TRBD2 (6 bases). The CDR3 extends over 16 amino acids. Deletions cut 6 bases from V and 6 bases from J, with 24 bases between. The germline CDR1 and CDR2 sequences are DFQATT and SNEGSKA (reference sequence).

The genes are TRBV3-1 and TRBJ2-2; tentatively, D is TRBD2 (6 bases). The CDR3 contains 12 residues. Germline-derived CDR1 and CDR2 are LGHDT and YNNKEL (reference sequence). V lost 6 bases, J lost 6 bases, and 8 bases lay in between. CDR3 region: CASSPGAGELFF. Written as DNA, the CDR3 is TGTGCCAGCAGTCCGGGAGCCGGGGAGCTGTTTTTT.

This clonotype was found many times. The chain combines TRBV7-2 with TRBJ1-3; tentatively, D is TRBD1 (5 bases). Germline CDR1 SGHTA, CDR2 FQGNSA. Trimming took 1 base from V and 3 from J, leaving 16 bases between them. This CDR3 is built from 17 residues. DNA for the CDR3: TGTGCCAGCAGCTTAGGGCCGGGGAGGGGACTTGGAAACACCATATATTTT. Translation: CASSLGPGRGLGNTIYF.

In its sample, this clonotype was seen a few times. The genes are TRBV18 and TRBJ2-1, with 10 bases matching TRBD2. Germline loops: CDR1 KGHSH, CDR2 LQKENI. The CDR3 covers 17 residues. The V and J ends lost 0 bases and 2 bases, in that order; junction bases with no gene match: 4. CDR3 region: CASSPPIGTSAYNEQFF. Here the CDR3 DNA reads TGTGCCAGCTCACCACCTATCGGGACTAGCGCCTACAATGAGCAGTTCTTC. The full variable domain, its missing parts supplied by reference TRBV18 and TRBJ2-1, is NAGVMQNPRHLVRRRGQEARLRCSPMKGHSHVYWYRQLPEEGLKFMVYLQKENIIDESGMPKERFSAEFPKEGPSILRIQQVVRGDSAAYFCASSPPIGTSAYNEQFFGPGTRLTVL.

This clonotype was seen a few times. This chain uses TRBV18 with TRBJ1-6; D is perhaps TRBD1 (6 bases). CDR1 KGHSH and CDR2 LQKENI come from the germline V gene. V was shortened by 1 base and J by 10 bases, with 8 bases between the two germline ends. The CDR3 totals 13 residues. CDR3 nucleotides: TGTGCCAGCTCACCACGGGGACAATCACCCCTCCACTTT. This sequence encodes CASSPRGQSPLHF.

The chain couples TRBV12-3 or TRBV12-4 to TRBJ1-1, with D perhaps TRBD1 (6 bases). This CDR3 comprises 13 residues. Trimming cost V 5 bases and J 6 bases, with 13 bases left between them. CDR3 amino acids: CASSRNRDAEAFF. The CDR3 DNA follows: TGTGCCAGCAGTCGGAACAGGGACGCTGAAGCTTTCTTT.

The rearrangement joins TRBV5-1 to TRBJ2-1; tentatively, D is TRBD1 or TRBD2 (6 bases each). V dropped 0 bases and J dropped 7 bases, with 14 bases sitting between them. Germline CDR1 and CDR2: SGHRS and YFSETQ. CDR3 length equals 15 residues. The CDR3 protein is CASSLASAQGNEQFF. CDR3 nucleotide sequence: TGCGCCAGCAGCTTGGCTAGCGCCCAGGGGAATGAGCAGTTCTTC.

The genes are TRBV29-1 and TRBJ2-2; no clear D gene. From germline, CDR1 is SQVTM and CDR2 ANQGSEA. V lost 4 bases and J lost 4, with 13 bases in between. The length of the CDR3 is 14 residues. In DNA, the CDR3 is TGCAGCGTTGTGTCCCAAGCTGCCACCGGGGAGCTGTTTTTT. Amino acid sequence: CSVVSQAATGELFF.

This clonotype was recorded a few times. The CDR3 reads CASSLAAKETQYF. The CDR3 coding sequence is TGTGCCAGCAGTCTAGCGGCCAAAGAGACCCAGTACTTC. The chain couples TRBV7-8 to TRBJ2-5; 7 bases line up with TRBD2. The CDR3 spans 13 residues. The germline gives CDR1 SGHVS, CDR2 FQNEAQ. V shed 6 bases, J shed 3 bases, and the junction held 4 bases outside the gene matches.

This clonotype occurred a few times. J is TRBJ2-7 and V is TRBV12-3 or TRBV12-4; 9 bases line up with TRBD1. The CDR3 is 13 amino acids. V gave up 7 bases and J gave up 5 bases; unmatched junction bases: 6. In DNA form, the CDR3 reads TGTGCCAGCATTAGGACAGGGGAGGACGAGCAGTACTTC. Its translation is CASIRTGEDEQYF.